The T cell receptor (beta chain) described here comes from a study of beta chain features in type 1 diabetes. The whole isolated RNA underwent reverse transcription, so sequencing captured expressed TCRB transcripts. Method: immunoSEQ multiplex PCR; TCRdb's copy keeps in-frame clones and lacks some. The sample lists over 650,000 clones, roughly 13% occurring once. Study conclusions and caveats: Moderate yet significant TCRB CDR3 shortening was seen in Type 1 diabetes patients in all four CD4+ subsets.

Germline loops: CDR1 SGDLS, CDR2 YYNGEE. V lost 4 bases and J lost 4, with 14 bases in between. This CDR3 spans 15 amino acids. Points on this clone: The target antigen is unknown.

The sequenced material came from naive CD4+ T cells from blood. The source is a man between 18 and 29 years old with type 1 diabetes. This chain uses TRBV9 with TRBJ1-4; D is possibly TRBD1 (5 bases). CDR3 protein: CASSTRDGNNEKLFF. The CDR3 DNA reads TGTGCCAGCAGCACCCGGGACGGGAATAATGAAAAACTGTTTTTT.